The 20 T cell receptor beta chains below come from one sample, sequenced in a study of PD-1 blockade in classical Hodgkin lymphoma. Profiling relied on immunoSEQ multiplex PCR, and the TCRdb table lists in-frame clones only, not all of them. The sample lists 19,000 or so clones, 75% to 90% seen once, with 10% to 15% in the top ten. Time point indicated: cycle 4 day 1 (C4D1), after 5 to 7 weeks of nivolumab. All the patients suffered relapse after autologous stem cell transplantation, and brentuximab vedotin exposure differed. The sequenced sample was peripheral blood mononuclear cells (PBMCs), obtained before the fourth cycle of nivolumab. These TCRs come from a human donor with classical Hodgkin lymphoma.

About this clone itself: Relative to the germline gene, one junction end is altered; a read error may explain this. The V call is TRBV2, the J call TRBJ1-1; perhaps TRBD1 as D (5 bases). The CDR3 is 14 amino acids. Per the germline V gene, CDR1 is SNHLY and CDR2 is FYNNEI. CDR3 nucleotide sequence: TGTGCCAGCAGCGAAGGGGCACGGAACACTGAAGCTTTCTTT. Translating it yields CASSEGARNTEAFF.

The genes are TRBV6-6 and TRBJ2-7, with 7 bases lining up with TRBD1. The CDR3 is 14 amino acids. V lost 6 bases, J lost 5 bases, and 10 bases stayed unmatched. Germline V gene sequence: CDR1 MNHNY, CDR2 SVGAGI (reference sequence). CDR3 amino acids: CASRIDRAHHEQYF. The DNA for the CDR3 is TGTGCCAGCAGGATCGACAGGGCGCATCACGAGCAGTACTTC.

The V call is TRBV19, the J call TRBJ1-1; D perhaps matches TRBD1 (5 bases). V dropped 3 bases and J dropped 0 bases, with 8 bases sitting between them. The CDR3 spans 14 residues. Germline-derived CDR1 and CDR2 are LNHDA and SQIVND (reference sequence). The CDR3 is CASSISTVNTEAFF. DNA of the CDR3: TGTGCCAGTAGTATTTCGACAGTGAACACTGAAGCTTTCTTT.

CDR3 in amino acids: CASSGQGESYNSPLHF. Here the CDR3 DNA reads TGTGCCAGCTCGGGACAGGGAGAGTCCTATAATTCACCCCTCCACTTT. The chain links TRBV18 to TRBJ1-6; 9 bases are shared with TRBD1. The V gene end was trimmed by 6 bases and the J gene end by 1 base; junction bases not matched to a gene: 4. Germline V CDR1 and CDR2: KGHSH, LQKENI. This CDR3 region has 16 residues.

CDR3 loop: CASLARWNAPYNSPLHF. The DNA of the CDR3 is TGTGCCAGTTTGGCCAGGTGGAATGCGCCCTATAATTCACCCCTCCACTTT. The chain is built from TRBV27 and TRBJ1-6; D is ambiguous. There are 17 residues in the CDR3. Trimming removed 9 bases at V and 2 bases at J, with 20 bases between. Germline V gene data show CDR1 as MNHEY and CDR2 as SMNVEV (reference sequence).

J is TRBJ1-6 and V is TRBV27; unclear D gene. Trimming removed 4 bases from V and 0 bases from J, with 19 bases in between. This CDR3 comprises 19 residues. Germline assignment: CDR1 MNHEY and CDR2 SMNVEV (reference sequence). CDR3 loop: CASSSGTWALSSYNSPLHF. CDR3 nucleotide sequence: TGTGCCAGCAGTTCGGGAACCTGGGCACTGAGCTCCTATAATTCACCCCTCCACTTT.

This sequence joins TRBV14 and TRBJ2-5; D remains ambiguous. CDR3 length equals 12 residues. V was shortened by 3 bases and J by 5 bases, with 7 bases between the two germline ends. The germline V gene encodes CDR1 SGHDN and CDR2 FVKESK. This chain's CDR3 is CASSHTVETQYF. CDR3 coding DNA: TGTGCCAGCAGCCACACCGTCGAGACCCAGTACTTC. Full variable domain (rest looked up from reference TRBV14 and TRBJ2-5): EAGVTQFPSHSVIEKGQTVTLRCDPISGHDNLYWYRRVMGKEIKFLLHFVKESKQDESGMPNNRFLAERTGGTYSTLKVQPAELEDSGVYFCASSHTVETQYFGPGTRLLVL.

The gene calls are TRBV28 and TRBJ2-2; TRBD2 aligns across 7 bases. This CDR3 region has 15 residues. Germline assignment: CDR1 MDHEN and CDR2 SYDVKM. The V gene end was trimmed by 8 bases and the J gene end by 0 bases; junction bases not matched to a gene: 6. In DNA, the CDR3 is TGTGCCAGCCGACCGGGGGGTTCGAACACCGGGGAGCTGTTTTTT. Its translation is CASRPGGSNTGELFF.

The CDR3 sequence: CASSPAGTSYEQYF. The CDR3 nucleotides read TGTGCCAGCAGCCCCGCAGGGACCTCCTACGAGCAGTACTTC. The V call is TRBV9, the J call TRBJ2-5; D may match TRBD1 or TRBD2 (5 bases each). The J call could be wrong; TRBJ2-7 is a better fit for the DNA end. The CDR3 is 14 residues long. Germline loops: CDR1 SGDLS, CDR2 YYNGEE.

This rearrangement joins TRBV4-1 to TRBJ2-7; maybe TRBD1 (5 bases). Germline loops: CDR1 MGHRA, CDR2 YSYEKL. Trimming stripped 0 bases from V and 0 bases from J, with 18 bases between. The CDR3 contains 18 residues. As DNA, the CDR3 is TGCGCCAGCAGCCAAGATCCCCCCGACAGCGTGAGCTCCTACGAGCAGTACTTC. Translating gives CASSQDPPDSVSSYEQYF.

This sequence joins TRBV28 and TRBJ2-2; no definite D call. The germline gives CDR1 MDHEN, CDR2 SYDVKM. The CDR3 extends over 14 amino acids. V gave up 1 base and J gave up 7 bases, with 10 bases separating them. The chain's CDR3 is CASSLFRSDGELFF. DNA for the CDR3: TGTGCCAGCAGTTTATTTCGGTCCGACGGGGAGCTGTTTTTT.

This clone occurred a few times. The DNA for the CDR3 is TGTGCCAGCAGCAAGGGGCCCTCCTACGAGCAGTACTTC. Its protein product is CASSKGPSYEQYF. The gene calls are TRBV11-2 and TRBJ2-7, with TRBD1 as a possible D gene (5 bases). Trimming took 5 bases from V and 0 from J, leaving 8 bases between them. The CDR3 contains 13 residues. From germline, CDR1 is SGHAT and CDR2 FQNNGV.

This chain joins TRBV9 and TRBJ2-7; no clear D gene. Trimming took 3 bases from V and 3 from J, leaving 13 bases between them. This CDR3 comprises 14 residues. Germline CDR1 reads SGDLS; CDR2 reads YYNGEE. For the CDR3, the DNA is TGTGCCAGCAGCGCTTACACCACAAGCTACGAGCAGTACTTC. Protein sequence: CASSAYTTSYEQYF.

This rearrangement joins TRBV27 to TRBJ2-4; TRBD1 aligns across 11 bases. Trimming cost V 6 bases and J 7 bases; bases outside gene matches: 8. Germline V CDR1 and CDR2: MNHEY, SMNVEV (reference sequence). The CDR3 totals 15 residues. CDR3 in amino acids: CASRRTGGKKNIQYF. CDR3 coding DNA: TGTGCCAGCAGGAGGACAGGGGGCAAGAAGAACATTCAGTACTTC.

This clone was seen a handful of times. The rearrangement joins TRBV7-2 to TRBJ2-7, with 8 bases fitting TRBD2. The CDR3 runs to 16 residues. V lost 5 bases to trimming and J lost 1 base; unmatched junction nucleotides: 10. Germline CDR1 and CDR2: SGHTA and FQGNSA. In nucleotides, the CDR3 is TGTGCCAGCAGCCCAAGAACCGGGACTAGTTCCTACGAGCAGTACTTC. Amino acids: CASSPRTGTSSYEQYF.

A single count supports this clone. The V gene is TRBV7-9, the J gene TRBJ2-2; TRBD2 agrees at 7 bases. The CDR3 has 16 amino acids. Per germline, CDR1 SEHNR and CDR2 FQNEAQ (reference sequence). The V segment lost 2 bases and the J segment 2 bases; nucleotides outside the gene matches: 5. The CDR3 bases are TGTGCCAGCAGCTTAATGGCGGGGGTAAACACCGGGGAGCTGTTTTTT. Protein product: CASSLMAGVNTGELFF.

This rearrangement joins TRBV7-8 to TRBJ2-7; TRBD1 or TRBD2 may be the D gene (6 bases each). CDR1 is SGHVS and CDR2 is FQNEAQ in the germline V gene. This CDR3 contains 18 residues. The V end was cut by 1 base, the J end by 4 bases, with 23 bases between. CDR3 DNA sequence: TGTGCCAGCAGCTTAGGTCGGTTCTCGGGGGCTTTTTCTTACGAGCAGTACTTC. It translates to CASSLGRFSGAFSYEQYF.

The chain is built from TRBV19 and TRBJ2-6; TRBD1 is a possible D gene (6 bases). Germline V gives CDR1 LNHDA, CDR2 SQIVND (reference sequence). The V and J ends lost 5 bases and 0 bases respectively, with 14 bases between them. The CDR3 covers 17 residues. The chain's CDR3 is CASSEQGPYSGANVLTF. The CDR3 nucleotides are TGTGCCAGTAGTGAGCAGGGGCCTTACTCTGGGGCCAACGTCCTGACTTTC.

This chain joins TRBV7-3 and TRBJ2-7, with D perhaps matching TRBD2 (5 bases). Germline CDR1 is SGHTA and CDR2 is FQGTGA. V was pared by 7 bases and J by 5 bases, with 15 bases between. This CDR3 contains 13 residues. CDR3 residues: CASNPSTRDEQYF. The CDR3 region has the DNA TGTGCCAGCAACCCCTCTACGAGGGACGAGCAGTACTTC.

The chain combines TRBV7-2 with TRBJ2-7; 7 nucleotides align to TRBD1. Per germline, CDR1 SGHTA and CDR2 FQGNSA. CDR3 length equals 13 residues. J gave up 4 bases and V 1 base, and 1 base lay outside the gene matches. Here the CDR3 DNA reads TGTGCCAGCAGCTTAGACAGGGGTTACGAGCAGTACTTC. The encoded protein is CASSLDRGYEQYF.